This section outlines one T cell receptor (beta chain) sequence together with its context. Its antigen remains unidentified. The same CDR3 can be traced to other DNA sequences in this sample. The study ran its PCR with 60 Vbeta and 13 Jbeta primers. The data were produced by immunoSEQ multiplex PCR, yet TCRdb's version contains in-frame clones alone and is incomplete. The sample has 150,000 to 200,000 clones, over 75% seen once. Looked up from germline, CDR1 is SGHRS and CDR2 is YFSETQ. Trimming removed 0 bases from V and 0 bases from J, with 5 bases in between. CDR3 length equals 14 residues. This specimen comes from a study of cytomegalovirus exposure and HLA in healthy donors. Study-wide points: TCR beta chains numbering 164 were designated cytomegalovirus-associated.

The specimen sequenced was PBMCs. The TCR comes from a man aged 50-60 years in good health and CMV-seropositive. The rearrangement links TRBV5-1 to TRBJ2-3; perhaps TRBD1 as D (5 bases). CDR3 residues: CASSLGQSTDTQYF. The CDR3, as DNA: TGCGCCAGCAGCTTGGGACAGAGCACAGATACGCAGTATTTT.